Listed below are T cell receptor beta chains from one sample, sequenced in a study of human CD4 T cells and Enterobacteriaceae. Clones were sequenced by immunoSEQ multiplex PCR, and TCRdb holds only the in-frame ones, with some missing. The sample lists about 26,000 clones, approximately 81% occurring once. Source material: memory CD4+ T cells from blood. The receptors were gathered from a human donor in good health. CDR3s include the opening cysteine and the closing phenylalanine or tryptophan. The D gene is left open where the match is weak. Expanded clones get a size class; other rows say once, few or many, or leave the size out.

d_call	v_call	j_call	clone_size	cdr3_length	cdr3_aa	cdr3_nt
TRBD2	TRBV5-1	TRBJ2-3	.	17	CASSPGLAGGGRVTQYF	TGCGCCAGCAGCCCGGGACTAGCGGGAGGAGGGAGAGTTACGCAGTATTTT
TRBD1	TRBV7-9	TRBJ1-6	.	16	CASSEGQGAANSPLHF	TGTGCCAGCAGCGAGGGACAGGGGGCGGCGAATTCACCCCTCCACTTT
TRBD1	TRBV6-1	TRBJ1-1	.	14	CASSEAETGGAAFF	TGTGCCAGCAGTGAAGCGGAGACAGGGGGCGCAGCTTTCTTT
.	TRBV5-1	TRBJ2-7	.	13	CASSTYDQDEQYF	TGCGCCAGCAGCACCTACGACCAGGACGAGCAGTACTTC
TRBD1	TRBV20-1	TRBJ1-1	few	10	CSAETGGSFF	TGCAGTGCAGAGACAGGGGGGTCTTTCTTT
.	TRBV5-1	TRBJ2-7	.	12	CASSLDTYEQYF	TGCGCCAGCAGTTTGGACACCTACGAGCAGTACTTC
.	TRBV29-1	TRBJ1-1	.	11	CSAGEGTEAFF	TGCAGCGCCGGGGAGGGCACTGAAGCTTTCTTT
TRBD1	TRBV2	TRBJ1-4	few	15	CASSRPGTANEKLFF	TGTGCCAGCAGTCGGCCCGGGACAGCAAATGAAAAACTGTTTTTT
.	TRBV18	TRBJ2-5	.	14	CASSPGGFKETQYF	TGTGCCAGCTCACCAGGTGGCTTCAAGGAGACCCAGTACTTC
TRBD1	TRBV2	TRBJ1-6	.	15	CASSEGGQGGSPLHF	TGTGCCAGCAGTGAAGGGGGACAGGGCGGGTCACCCCTCCACTTT
TRBD2	TRBV11-2	TRBJ2-3	.	18	CASSPIRASGGRTDTQYF	TGTGCCAGCAGCCCGATTCGGGCTAGCGGGGGCCGCACAGATACGCAGTATTTT
.	TRBV6-4	TRBJ2-1	.	13	CASSDVDENEQFF	TGTGCCAGCAGTGATGTTGACGAGAATGAGCAGTTCTTC
TRBD2	TRBV11-3	TRBJ2-7	.	14	CASSLAGGGGEQYF	TGTGCCAGCAGCTTAGCCGGCGGGGGGGGCGAGCAGTACTTC
.	TRBV7-2	TRBJ1-6	few	15	CASSLVQYSNSPLHF	TGTGCCAGCAGCTTAGTTCAGTATAGCAATTCACCCCTCCACTTT
.	TRBV6-1	TRBJ2-2	few	15	CASRITSANTGELFF	TGTGCCAGCAGAATAACTAGTGCGAACACCGGGGAGCTGTTTTTT
.	TRBV7-2	TRBJ1-5	.	13	CASSRQSNQPQHF	TGTGCCAGCAGCCGACAGAGCAATCAGCCCCAGCATTTT
.	TRBV11-3	TRBJ1-1	.	13	CASSRQLQTEAFF	TGTGCCAGCAGCCGACAGTTGCAGACTGAAGCTTTCTTT
.	TRBV27	TRBJ2-3	.	14	CASSPGSHTDTQYF	TGTGCCAGCAGTCCCGGGAGCCACACAGATACGCAGTATTTT
TRBD2	TRBV5-6	TRBJ2-6	.	18	CASSLGGGAPAGANVLTF	TGTGCCAGCAGCCTCGGGGGAGGGGCCCCCGCTGGGGCCAACGTCCTGACTTTC
TRBD1	TRBV10-3	TRBJ2-4	.	12	CAISADRAIQYF	TGTGCCATCAGTGCGGACAGGGCCATTCAGTACTTC
.	TRBV29-1	TRBJ2-1	.	11	CSVAGNNEQFF	TGCAGCGTTGCGGGCAACAATGAGCAGTTCTTC
.	TRBV28	TRBJ2-7	.	14	CASSWGLPSYEQYF	TGTGCCAGCAGTTGGGGACTCCCCTCCTACGAGCAGTACTTC
.	TRBV6-1	TRBJ2-1	.	12	CASSDRRADRVF	TGTGCCAGCTCCGATCGTAGGGCCGATAGGGTCTTC
TRBD1	TRBV19	TRBJ1-4	.	18	CASSTPGQTSATNEKLFF	TGTGCCAGTAGTACCCCGGGACAGACCTCAGCAACTAATGAAAAACTGTTTTTT
.	TRBV9	TRBJ1-4	.	16	CASSVDGQAANEKLFF	TGTGCCAGCAGCGTAGATGGACAAGCGGCTAATGAAAAACTGTTTTTT
.	TRBV19	TRBJ1-6	.	12	CASSTGNSPLHF	TGTGCCAGTAGTACCGGTAATTCACCCCTCCACTTT
.	TRBV5-1	TRBJ2-5	.	14	CASRQAHPQETQYF	TGCGCCAGCAGGCAGGCACATCCCCAAGAGACCCAGTACTTC
TRBD1	TRBV15	TRBJ2-5	.	14	CATSARTGPETQYF	TGTGCCACCAGCGCCCGGACAGGTCCAGAGACCCAGTACTTC
.	TRBV9	TRBJ2-1	.	12	CASSLSRGEQFF	TGTGCCAGCAGCCTCAGTCGAGGTGAGCAGTTCTTC
TRBD1	TRBV2	TRBJ1-2	.	15	CASSALGGRGVGYTF	TGTGCCAGCAGTGCCCTCGGAGGCAGGGGGGTTGGCTACACCTTC
TRBD1	TRBV6-5	TRBJ1-2	.	14	CASSSGTGIIGYTF	TGTGCCAGCAGCTCCGGGACAGGGATCATTGGCTACACCTTC
.	TRBV11-2	TRBJ2-1	.	15	CASSLALGAYNEQFF	TGTGCCAGCAGCTTGGCACTAGGCGCCTACAATGAGCAGTTCTTC
.	TRBV30	TRBJ2-5	.	10	CALSPGTQYF	TGTGCCCTGTCTCCGGGGACCCAGTACTTC
.	TRBV28	TRBJ2-1	.	15	CASSPPGLSYNEQFF	TGTGCCAGCAGTCCCCCAGGACTCTCCTACAATGAGCAGTTCTTC
.	TRBV10-1	TRBJ1-3	.	15	CASSDGGRSGNTIYF	TGCGCCAGCAGTGATGGAGGTCGTTCTGGAAACACCATATATTTT
.	TRBV21-1	TRBJ1-3	.	14	CASSKPGQRNTIYF	TGTGCCAGCAGCAAACCGGGGCAGAGAAACACCATATATTTT
TRBD2	TRBV11-3	TRBJ2-7	few	16	CASSVGTSGGSYEQYF	TGTGCCAGCAGCGTGGGGACTAGCGGGGGGTCCTACGAGCAGTACTTC
TRBD1	TRBV6-1	TRBJ2-7	.	15	CASSEGTGASYEQYF	TGTGCCAGCAGTGAAGGGACAGGGGCTTCCTACGAGCAGTACTTC
.	TRBV2	TRBJ2-7	.	11	CASSVAYEQYF	TGTGCCAGCAGTGTGGCCTACGAGCAGTACTTC
.	TRBV20-1	TRBJ2-3	.	11	CSALLEGDQYF	TGCAGTGCGCTTCTGGAAGGGGATCAGTATTTT
.	TRBV30	TRBJ1-2	.	15	CAWSDTPQPDYGYTF	TGTGCCTGGAGTGACACCCCCCAACCCGACTATGGCTACACCTTC
.	TRBV28	TRBJ2-7	.	13	CASNGGPVGEQYF	TGTGCCAGCAATGGGGGGCCCGTGGGGGAGCAGTACTTC
.	TRBV9	TRBJ1-5	.	15	CASSCWGYSNQPQHF	TGTGCCAGCAGCTGTTGGGGGTATAGCAATCAGCCCCAGCATTTT
.	TRBV21-1	TRBJ2-7	.	12	CASGLAFNEQYF	TGTGCCAGCGGACTAGCGTTTAACGAGCAGTACTTC
TRBD1	TRBV18	TRBJ1-1	.	15	CASSRDRGVGTEAFF	TGTGCCAGCTCTAGGGACAGGGGTGTCGGCACTGAAGCTTTCTTT
TRBD2	TRBV19	TRBJ2-2	.	14	CASASGRNTGELFF	TGTGCCAGTGCTAGCGGGCGGAACACCGGGGAGCTGTTTTTT
.	TRBV10-3	TRBJ2-1	.	13	CAISEGLSNEQFF	TGTGCCATCAGTGAGGGACTGAGCAATGAGCAGTTCTTC
.	TRBV5-4	TRBJ2-1	.	15	CASSSAANSYNEQFF	TGTGCCAGCAGCTCAGCGGCAAACTCCTACAATGAGCAGTTCTTC
.	TRBV15	TRBJ2-2	.	14	CATSIAGSTGELFF	TGTGCCACCAGCATTGCCGGGTCCACCGGGGAGCTGTTTTTT
TRBD1	TRBV18	TRBJ2-1	.	16	CASSPLAQGVINEQFF	TGTGCCAGCTCACCACTGGCACAGGGGGTAATCAATGAGCAGTTCTTC
.	TRBV30	TRBJ1-3	.	14	CAWSGPNSGNTIYF	TGTGCCTGGAGTGGCCCAAACTCTGGAAACACCATATATTTT
TRBD2	TRBV7-9	TRBJ2-1	.	14	CASSHSGGADEQFF	TGTGCCAGCAGCCATAGCGGGGGGGCGGATGAGCAGTTCTTC
TRBD2	TRBV4-1	TRBJ2-1	.	15	CASSQDAGAYNEQFF	TGCGCCAGCAGCCAAGACGCGGGGGCCTACAATGAGCAGTTCTTC
.	TRBV10-2	TRBJ1-5	.	14	CAGSELTVNQPQHF	TGCGCCGGCAGTGAGTTGACAGTCAATCAGCCCCAGCATTTT
.	TRBV30	TRBJ2-7	.	14	CAWEGQGNSYEQYF	TGTGCCTGGGAGGGTCAGGGGAACTCCTACGAGCAGTACTTC
.	TRBV30	TRBJ2-3	once	15	CAWTWGRGGTDTQYF	TGTGCCTGGACCTGGGGCAGGGGAGGCACAGATACGCAGTATTTT
TRBD1	TRBV5-1	TRBJ1-2	.	13	CASSTDRVDGYTF	TGCGCCAGCAGTACCGACAGGGTCGACGGCTACACCTTC
TRBD2	TRBV4-2	TRBJ2-5	.	18	CASSQGLPSGTSRETQYF	TGTGCCAGCAGCCAAGGATTGCCTAGCGGGACGAGTCGGGAGACCCAGTACTTC
.	TRBV11-2	TRBJ2-7	.	16	CASSLEGGQGPGEQYF	TGTGCCAGCAGCTTAGAAGGGGGGCAGGGCCCCGGCGAGCAGTACTTC
.	TRBV5-4	TRBJ1-2	.	15	CASSYDDRANYGYTF	TGTGCCAGCAGCTACGACGACAGAGCTAACTATGGCTACACCTTC